This TCR beta chain stems from a study of T cells in Graves' hyperthyroidism and ophthalmopathy (dated by TCRdb to about 2019). With respect to the entire study: Peripheral blood was sampled at the time of initial diagnosis, prior to any treatment. A discovery cohort of fewer than 110 patients, 43 with Graves' ophthalmopathy and 55 to 65 with stable Graves' hyperthyroidism, was used to find distinguishing TCR V-J signatures. Whether ophthalmopathy could be predicted prospectively was tested in an independent validation cohort made up of approximately 19 hyperthyroidism patients plus 17 patients who later progressed to ophthalmopathy. The 75 to 100 discovery patients were randomly split 7:3 into training and test sets. Thyroid tissue and blood T-cell repertoires from six or seven Graves' hyperthyroidism patients were also compared in the study. Following sampling, methimazole starting at 30 mg daily was given to hyperthyroidism patients, and high-dose intravenous methylprednisolone was given to ophthalmopathy patients. The paper describes TCR Vbeta CDR3 sequencing of about 140 peripheral blood samples, made up of around 41 ophthalmopathy patients, 70 to 75 hyperthyroidism patients and roughly 17 progressor patients.

Ophthalmopathy patients had moderately to severely active disease, Clinical Activity Score of at least 3, NOSPECS grade of at least 4, and duration under 3 months. Patients with uncontrolled infections, other autoimmune diseases, pregnancy or lactation were excluded. Clinical symptoms, serum thyroxine and TRAb, thyroid ultrasound, and orbital computed tomography formed the basis for the diagnoses. PBMCs were isolated from about 9.1 ml of fresh peripheral blood by Ficoll-Paque density gradient centrifugation. Total RNA was extracted using Trizol reagent, and RNA quality was assessed on an Agilent 2100 Bioanalyzer. Overall results and qualifications from the work: No statistical method was used to set the sample size in advance, and investigators knew the group allocation. Most expanded thyroid clonotypes (frequency above 0.001) were also found in blood, which suggests that blood repertoires may mirror thyroid immune responses. A 13 V-J signature model separated ophthalmopathy from stable hyperthyroidism, with about 90% sensitivity and 81.08% specificity in cross-validation and 80%/75% in testing. In validation, progression to ophthalmopathy was predicted by the model with approximately 67% sensitivity and 72% to 80% specificity, a median of about 6.4 months before onset.

This clonotype was seen repeatedly, ten times or more. What antigen it recognizes has not been identified. No per-base quality is available; no much larger clone lies one base away. Amplification of TCR beta CDR3 regions was carried out from RNA transcripts. The TCR CDR3 was subjected to a first round of RT-PCR using the HTBI primer set and the Qiagen OneStep RT-PCR kit. A second multiplex PCR round built the libraries, followed by size selection and purification. Paired-end sequencing of the libraries was performed with 100 bp reads on an Illumina HiSeq2000. In the paper's pipeline: SOAPnuke was used to process the raw data, removing reads that contained adapters or uncalled bases, had a mean Phred below 15, or lacked an exact match to the constant primer or identifier. High-quality paired reads were merged with COPE v1.2.5, and unique nucleotide sequences were defined as clonotypes. MiTCR v1.1 was used to align the clonotypes against IMGT TRBV, TRBD and TRBJ reference segments. Analysis was restricted to V-J combinations with a frequency above 0.0001, which covered 98% to 99.2% of repertoires. The TCS score was defined as the ratio of F50 (clonal expansion) to E x V (chaos), calculated using BLOSUM62-based TCRdist between CDR3 peptides within each V-J. Welch's t-statistics and random forest reduced approximately 520 V-J features to roughly 13, which were used in a naive Bayes classifier (R e1071). TCRdb's own reprocessing of the public reads used fastp at Q25 and MiXCR and kept productive beta chains. CDR3 protein duplicates are merged, each entry listing the most common genes and DNA. The V and J calls were not made by the authors but by TCRdb's processing. In all, the sample holds roughly 640,000 distinct CDR3 sequences, and more than 15% of those were seen once. The ten largest clones capture around 3.3% of the sample.

The CDR3 holds 20 amino acids from the cysteine to the phenylalanine. Only the CDR3 part of the read is kept: 60 bases, read in frame from the first base. The germline V gene specifies SGHNT as CDR1 and YENEEA as CDR2. Trimming leaves V shorter by 4 bases and J shorter by 2 bases, with the junction holding 21 bases beyond the gene matches. Recombination connected TRBV11-3 to TRBJ2-3, with 7 central nucleotides matching TRBD2. The TCR sequence derives from a middle-aged woman with Graves' ophthalmopathy. Sample: blood. In nucleotides, the sequence is TGTGCCAGCAGCTATGGAGGGCGCGGAGGGACTACGGGGCACACAGATACGCAGTATTTT. Translation gives CASSYGGRGGTTGHTDTQYF.